This passage covers 10 T cell receptor beta chains from one sample sequenced in a study of response to subunit inactivated influenza vaccine. TCRdb independently ran MiXCR on the RT-PCR reads; one entry per CDR3 protein. The table lists more than 200,000 distinct CDR3 sequences, 9.5% to 15% of them singletons. Sample: non-naive T cells sorted from PBMCs, taken approximately 15 days before vaccination. These receptors were taken from a man aged 45-60 years who received an inactivated influenza vaccine.

This clonotype was detected only a few times. The rearrangement uses TRBV15 and TRBJ1-5; D is unclear. From germline, CDR1 is LNHNV and CDR2 YYDKDF (reference sequence). Deletions cut 5 bases from V and 9 bases from J, with 14 bases between. The CDR3 is 13 residues long. The chain's CDR3 is CATSWRLGSPQHF. The CDR3 DNA is TGTGCCACCAGCTGGCGCCTAGGTTCGCCCCAGCATTTT. Together with reference TRBV15 and TRBJ1-5, the CDR3 gives the full variable domain: DAMVIQNPRYQVTQFGKPVTLSCSQTLNHNVMYWYQQKSSQAPKLLFHYYDKDFNNEADTPDNFQSRRPNTSFCFLDIRSPGLGDTAMYLCATSWRLGSPQHFGDGTRLSIL.

This sequence joins TRBV3-1 and TRBJ1-2; D is unresolved. Germline V gene sequence: CDR1 LGHDT, CDR2 YNNKEL (reference sequence). V lost 1 base and J 4 bases, leaving 4 bases between the germline ends. This CDR3 has 12 residues. The CDR3 protein is CASSQGPYGYTF. In DNA, the CDR3 is TGTGCCAGCAGCCAAGGACCCTATGGCTACACCTTC. The complete variable domain, with remaining parts taken from reference TRBV3-1 and TRBJ1-2, reads DTAVSQTPKYLVTQMGNDKSIKCEQNLGHDTMYWYKQDSKKFLKIMFSYNNKELIINETVPNRFSPKSPDKAHLNLHINSLELGDSAVYFCASSQGPYGYTFGSGTRLTVV.

This chain connects TRBV24-1 to TRBJ1-5; 7 nucleotides agree with TRBD1. Trimming removed 10 bases from V and 9 bases from J; junction bases left unmatched: 5. This CDR3 region has 11 residues. Germline V gene sequence: CDR1 KGHDR, CDR2 SFDVKD. Written as DNA, the CDR3 is TGTGCCACGGGACAGTCGTGGCCCCAGCATTTT. Translation: CATGQSWPQHF.

This sequence joins TRBV5-1 and TRBJ2-3, with 13 bases fitting TRBD2. Germline V CDR1 and CDR2: SGHRS, YFSETQ. After removal of 5 bases from V and 2 bases from J, the junction contained 5 bases not matched to a gene. The CDR3 is 16 amino acids. Here the CDR3 reads CASRDGTSGTTDTQYF. The CDR3 bases are TGCGCCAGCAGAGATGGGACTAGCGGGACCACAGATACGCAGTATTTT.

The table lists this clonotype with a few counts. The chain recombines TRBV7-8 with TRBJ2-3; 11 nucleotides align to TRBD1. CDR3 size: 17 residues. Germline CDR1 reads SGHVS; CDR2 reads FQNEAQ. With 0 bases clipped from V and 4 bases from J, the junction kept 6 bases outside the gene matches. The CDR3 region is CASSLAPWDRGADTQYF. The CDR3 DNA reads TGTGCCAGCAGCTTAGCACCCTGGGACAGGGGGGCAGATACGCAGTATTTT.

This clonotype was counted a few times. CDR3 DNA sequence: TGTGCCAGCAGCTCCGGAGTTAGGGCAGATACGCAGTATTTT. Its protein product is CASSSGVRADTQYF. The chain is built from TRBV7-2 and TRBJ2-3; D ambiguous. V was shortened by 4 bases and J by 4 bases, with 12 bases between the two germline ends. The CDR3 consists of 14 residues. Germline-derived CDR1 and CDR2 are SGHTA and FQGNSA.

This clonotype was recorded at least ten times. This sequence joins TRBV12-3 or TRBV12-4 and TRBJ1-1; possible D gene TRBD1, 5 bases. The CDR3 is 13 amino acids. Trimming removed 1 base from V and 10 bases from J, with 13 bases in between. CDR3 in amino acids: CASSLGQGRTAFF. The CDR3 coding sequence is TGTGCCAGCAGTTTAGGGCAGGGAAGGACAGCTTTCTTT.

This clonotype was counted ten times or more. The chain couples TRBV10-3 to TRBJ2-1; 11 bases are shared with TRBD2. V dropped 4 bases and J dropped 4; count of bases not matched to a gene: 12. The CDR3 runs to 18 residues. Looked up from germline, CDR1 is ENHRY and CDR2 is SYGVKD. The CDR3 bases are TGTGCCATCAGTGGAGATTCCCTAGCGGGGGGCGAGTACAATGAGCAGTTCTTC. This encodes CAISGDSLAGGEYNEQFF.

A few counts support this clonotype. The chain carries TRBV5-1 and TRBJ2-3, with 10 bases that match TRBD1. In germline, CDR1 is SGHRS, CDR2 YFSETQ. The J segment lost 2 bases and the V segment lost 0 bases, leaving 6 bases of the junction unmatched. CDR3 length: 17 amino acids. The CDR3 region has the DNA TGCGCCAGCAGCTTGGGGGACAGGGGTTGGATCACAGATACGCAGTATTTT. Translation gives CASSLGDRGWITDTQYF.

This clonotype has just a few counts. The chain uses TRBV5-5 and TRBJ2-7; the D gene is possibly TRBD2 (6 bases). Germline V gives CDR1 SGHKS, CDR2 YYEKEE (reference sequence). Between the trimmed V and J ends, which lost 4 bases and 7 bases, there was a span of 24 bases. This CDR3 comprises 16 residues. CDR3 region: CASSPLGGDGTREQYF. DNA of the CDR3: TGTGCCAGCAGCCCCCTGGGAGGCGACGGGACGAGGGAGCAGTACTTC.